This is a list of T cell receptor beta chains from one sample in a study of cytotoxic CD8 clonotypes in ibrutinib-treated CLL. The data were produced by immunoSEQ multiplex PCR, yet TCRdb's version contains in-frame clones alone and is incomplete. The data hold roughly 110,000 clones, with more than 55% observed a single time. The material sequenced was PBMCs, taken after 24 months of ibrutinib treatment. The origin of the receptors is a human donor with chronic lymphocytic leukemia. CDR3s leave out the opening cysteine and the closing phenylalanine or tryptophan. A D gene is named only where the DNA matches it firmly.

d_gene	v_gene	j_gene	CDR3aa
.	TRBV21-1	TRBJ2-7	ASSKGDRGPVEQY
.	TRBV18	TRBJ2-4	ASSPPNAAGAGGAKNIQY
.	TRBV20-1	TRBJ1-2	SASVGYT
.	TRBV5-6	TRBJ2-6	ASGGYRYSGANVLT
TRBD1	TRBV2	TRBJ1-2	ASSHGTEKFYGYT
TRBD2	TRBV5-1	TRBJ2-5	ASSLLAGRETQY
.	TRBV20-1	TRBJ2-7	SAFDREEQY
.	TRBV6-5	TRBJ1-1	ASSPQVEKNTEAF
TRBD1	TRBV7-9	TRBJ2-7	ASRGTGDSYEQY
.	TRBV30	TRBJ2-2	AWKGGLNTGELF
TRBD1	TRBV5-5	TRBJ1-6	ASSLGGTAYSPLH
TRBD2	TRBV5-1	TRBJ2-5	ASSTSGGETQY
.	TRBV10-2	TRBJ1-5	ASSDQDQPQH
.	TRBV29-1	TRBJ2-3	SALLHSTDTQY
.	TRBV27	TRBJ2-7	ASRFFRDGRYEQY
.	TRBV4-2	TRBJ1-2	ASSWGGRSGGGSGYT
TRBD2	TRBV11-1	TRBJ2-1	ASSPGLADLGEQF
.	TRBV7-2	TRBJ1-5	ASSWIQGKHQPQH
.	TRBV6-1	TRBJ1-1	ASIRGKGYTEAF
TRBD1	TRBV25-1	TRBJ2-1	ASSPPTGTGGFNEQF
.	TRBV4-1	TRBJ2-4	ASSQDTQGANIQY
.	TRBV25-1	TRBJ2-2	ASRTVTNTGELF
TRBD2	TRBV6-5	TRBJ2-1	ASSSGGPYNEQF
.	TRBV7-3	TRBJ1-2	ASSSLSEVLT
TRBD1	TRBV11-3	TRBJ2-1	ASSLARDRLLVSSYNEQF
.	TRBV30	TRBJ2-7	AWTHKSGRGRKDEQY
TRBD1	TRBV14	TRBJ1-2	ASSQQGAQT
TRBD2	TRBV7-2	TRBJ2-3	ASSPERGDGTDTQY
.	TRBV6-6	TRBJ2-1	ASSYSGSSYNEQF
.	TRBV12-5	TRBJ2-1	ASGLVAHNEQF
.	TRBV30	TRBJ2-1	AWSVPHRGNEQF
.	TRBV6-1	TRBJ1-2	ASSERVGLDYGYT
.	TRBV9	TRBJ2-3	ASSVYTGIITDTQY
TRBD2	TRBV6-6	TRBJ2-1	ASSYGGGARNEQF
TRBD2	TRBV9	TRBJ2-3	ASSVAPEGLSGEGTDTQY
.	TRBV5-1	TRBJ1-6	ASSFGGLLGNSPLH
.	TRBV19	TRBJ1-4	ASSMTTRTSSTNEKLF
.	TRBV12-5	TRBJ2-5	ASGLSGVETQY
.	TRBV5-1	TRBJ1-2	ASSLAPGDRYGYT
.	TRBV29-1	TRBJ1-1	RSTANTEAF
.	TRBV7-3	TRBJ2-7	ASTHAVAGSYEQY